This entry describes one T cell receptor (beta chain). The antigen is unknown. The repertoire was sequenced with immunoSEQ multiplex PCR; TCRdb's copy has only in-frame clones and lacks some. Here the sample spans approximately 50,000 clones, about two thirds being singletons. After autologous stem cell transplantation all patients relapsed, and prior brentuximab vedotin exposure differed between cohorts. Best responses were complete response, partial response or progressive disease. Germline trimming cut 5 bases from V and 4 bases from J; bases unmatched to any gene: 10. The CDR3 loop spans 17 amino acids. Germline CDR1 is PRHDT and CDR2 is FYEKMQ (reference sequence). These data originate in a study of PD-1 blockade in classical Hodgkin lymphoma. Study-level points and caveats: Before treatment, TCR diversity in newly diagnosed patients was reportedly lower than in healthy donors. It was CD4+ TCR diversity, not CD8+, that rose significantly by C4D1. Complete responders showed a baseline diversity that resembled the diversity of newly diagnosed patients.

This sequence originates from a human donor with classical Hodgkin lymphoma. This rearrangement joins TRBV13 to TRBJ2-5; 13 bases match TRBD2. Sequencing was performed on peripheral blood mononuclear cells (PBMCs), taken before the second cycle of nivolumab. CDR3 in DNA: TGTGCCAGCAGCGGAACCGGACTAGCGGGAGATAGAGAGACCCAGTACTTC. It codes for CASSGTGLAGDRETQYF.